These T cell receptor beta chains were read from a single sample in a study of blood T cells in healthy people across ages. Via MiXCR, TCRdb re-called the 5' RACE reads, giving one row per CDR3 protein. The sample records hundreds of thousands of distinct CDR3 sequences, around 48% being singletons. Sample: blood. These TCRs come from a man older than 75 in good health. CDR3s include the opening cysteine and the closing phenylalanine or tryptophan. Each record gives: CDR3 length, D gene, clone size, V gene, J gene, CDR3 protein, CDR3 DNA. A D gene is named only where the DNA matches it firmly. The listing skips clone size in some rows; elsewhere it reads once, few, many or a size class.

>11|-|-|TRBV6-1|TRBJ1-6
CASRVRETLHF
TGTGCCAGCAGGGTCCGGGAAACCCTCCACTTT
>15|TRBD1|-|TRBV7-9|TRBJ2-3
CASSGWDRYTDTQYF
TGTGCCAGCAGCGGTTGGGACAGATACACAGATACGCAGTATTTT
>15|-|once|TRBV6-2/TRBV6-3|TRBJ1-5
CASRNGGGFGQPQHF
TGTGCCAGCAGAAATGGTGGGGGATTTGGTCAGCCCCAGCATTTT
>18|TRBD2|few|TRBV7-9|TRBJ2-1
CASSSGTSGLRSYNEQFF
TGTGCCAGCAGCTCAGGGACTAGCGGGCTCCGCTCCTACAATGAGCAGTTCTTC
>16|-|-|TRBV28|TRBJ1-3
CASSWVGVASGNTIYF
TGTGCCAGCAGTTGGGTGGGGGTTGCCTCTGGAAACACCATATATTTT
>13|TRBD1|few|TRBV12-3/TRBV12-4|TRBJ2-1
CASSDRVRNEQFF
TGTGCCAGCAGTGACAGGGTGCGAAATGAGCAGTTCTTC
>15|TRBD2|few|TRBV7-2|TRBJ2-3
CASSFTGRGGNTQYF
TGTGCCAGCAGCTTTACGGGACGGGGAGGGAATACGCAGTATTTT
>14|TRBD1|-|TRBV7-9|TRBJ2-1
CASSPPGQTNEQFF
TGTGCCAGCAGCCCCCCGGGACAGACCAATGAGCAGTTCTTC
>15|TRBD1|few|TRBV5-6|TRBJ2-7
CASSRNPGQAYEQYF
TGTGCCAGCAGCCGCAACCCTGGACAGGCCTACGAGCAGTACTTC
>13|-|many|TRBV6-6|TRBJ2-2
CASRKEGAGELFF
TGTGCCAGCAGAAAGGAGGGTGCCGGGGAGCTGTTTTTT
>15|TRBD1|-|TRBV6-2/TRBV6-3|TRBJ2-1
CASSLGQGTGNEQFF
TGTGCCAGCAGTCTGGGACAGGGAACGGGGAATGAGCAGTTCTTC
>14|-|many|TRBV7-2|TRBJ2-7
CASSPQGTSYEQYF
TGTGCCAGCAGCCCCCAGGGGACTTCTTACGAGCAGTACTTC
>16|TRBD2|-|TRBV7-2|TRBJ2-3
CDSSLGGRPITDTQYF
TGTGACAGCAGCTTAGGCGGGAGGCCTATCACAGATACGCAGTATTTT
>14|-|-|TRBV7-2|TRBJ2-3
CASSFAGYTDTQYF
TGTGCCAGCAGCTTCGCGGGATACACAGATACGCAGTATTTT